This entry features one TCR beta chain sequence. Antigen: not known. Method: immunoSEQ multiplex PCR; TCRdb's copy keeps in-frame clones and lacks some. Here the sample spans some 630,000 clones, around 96% being singletons. The length of the CDR3 is 16 residues. After removal of 0 bases from V and 8 bases from J, the junction contained 9 bases not matched to a gene. Germline V lookup: CDR1 SGHRS, CDR2 YFSETQ. This sample is part of a study of shared clonotypes between healthy human individuals. Study results and limitations: Sample collection involved blood only; tissue repertoires are likely different.

CD45RO-negative, CCR7-positively selected cells formed the naive CD8 fraction, excluding terminally differentiated effector memory CD45RA+ cells. The chain combines TRBV5-1 with TRBJ2-1; 9 bases fit TRBD1. This TCR was sampled from a woman in her 30s in good health. Sample: naive CD8+ T cells sorted from blood. In nucleotides, the CDR3 is TGCGCCAGCAGCTTGGCCTGGACAGGGGCTTCGGATGAGCAGTTCTTC. Translation: CASSLAWTGASDEQFF.